The text below deals with one TCR beta chain. Seattle researchers signed up patients amid active infection and tracked them longitudinally. This sample is drawn from a study of blood T cell repertoires in COVID-19. Study-wide context: From the United States, Italy and Spain came samples of acute and convalescent COVID-19.

This table comes from immunoSEQ multiplex PCR, and its TCRdb copy is limited to in-frame clones, with some not included. The sample gives about 200,000 clones, roughly 87% of which show up once; around 7.8% is in the top ten. CDR3 length: 15 residues. Germline loops: CDR1 GTSNPN, CDR2 SVGIG (reference sequence). V was clipped by 3 bases and J by 0 bases; unmatched bases: 4. This chain links TRBV30 with TRBJ2-7; 11 nucleotides agree with TRBD2. The sequence was collected from a woman aged 55-75 years with COVID-19, enrolled during active disease. The material sequenced was peripheral blood. Here the CDR3 reads CAWRGTSGSSYEQYF. The CDR3 bases are TGTGCCTGGAGGGGGACTAGCGGAAGCTCCTACGAGCAGTACTTC. The full variable domain, completed using reference TRBV30 and TRBJ2-7, is SQTIHQWPATLVQPVGSPLSLECTVEGTSNPNLYWYRQAAGRGLQLLFYSVGIGQISSEVPQNLSASRPQDRQFILSSKKLLLSDSGFYLCAWRGTSGSSYEQYFGPGTRLTVT.